Reported below is one TCR beta chain. This specimen comes from a study of blood T cell repertoires in COVID-19. Per the study methods: Estimated nucleated cell counts came from reference gene primer amplification. Using immunoSEQ multiplex PCR, the repertoire was profiled, and TCRdb retains in-frame clones only, with some absent. That table gives V, J and clone size, and the DNA gave D and trimming. The top ten hold roughly 7% of the sample, which has approximately 250,000 clones, 83% seen once. The CDR3 contains 18 residues. Germline values: CDR1 SGHRS, CDR2 YFSETQ. V was pared by 4 bases and J by 2 bases, with 11 bases of the junction left unmatched.

The chain joins TRBV5-1 to TRBJ2-6; TRBD1 agrees at 8 bases. Sequenced material: peripheral blood. This receptor was taken from a woman aged 50 to 65 with acute or convalescent COVID-19. As DNA, the CDR3 is TGCGCCAGCAGCAACGGACAGGGCCCTTTCGCTGGGGCCAACGTCCTGACTTTC. It yields the protein CASSNGQGPFAGANVLTF.